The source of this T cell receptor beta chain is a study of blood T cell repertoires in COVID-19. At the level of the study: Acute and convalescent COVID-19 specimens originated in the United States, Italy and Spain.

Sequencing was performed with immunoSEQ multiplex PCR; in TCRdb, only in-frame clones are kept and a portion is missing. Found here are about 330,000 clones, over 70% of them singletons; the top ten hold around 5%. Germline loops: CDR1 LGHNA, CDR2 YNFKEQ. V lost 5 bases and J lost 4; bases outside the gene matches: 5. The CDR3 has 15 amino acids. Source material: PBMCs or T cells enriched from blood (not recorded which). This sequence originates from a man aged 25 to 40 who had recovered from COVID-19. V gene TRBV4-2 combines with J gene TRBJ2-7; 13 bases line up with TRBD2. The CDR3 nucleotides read TGTGCCAGCAGCTTACGGACTAGCGGGGGTTACGAGCAGTACTTC. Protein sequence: CASSLRTSGGYEQYF.